A selection of T cell receptor beta chains follows, all from one sample in a study of PD-L1 blockade in urothelial cancer. Produced via immunoSEQ multiplex PCR; TCRdb's table is partial and in-frame only. The sample has tens of thousands of clones; around nine tenths are singletons. Sample: PBMCs, taken around atezolizumab (anti-PD-L1) treatment. The receptors originated from a man aged 55-75 years with urothelial cancer. The conserved cysteine and the conserved F or W are not part of the CDR3 here. D genes are given only for firm matches.

CDR3	V	J	D
ASSKEMGQGAGEQY	TRBV5-4	TRBJ2-7	TRBD1
ASSLTGYSNQPQH	TRBV28	TRBJ1-5	.
AWSVLFTDTQY	TRBV30	TRBJ2-3	.
ASSRSPHRVYEQY	TRBV6-4	TRBJ2-7	.
ASSPGTGAPYEQY	TRBV5-6	TRBJ2-7	TRBD1
ASSWRNGPGTDTQY	TRBV5-8	TRBJ2-3	.
ASSANRGLSTDTQY	TRBV9	TRBJ2-3	TRBD1
ASILSGGHGYT	TRBV6-1	TRBJ1-2	TRBD1
ASSLTTGVTEAF	TRBV5-1	TRBJ1-1	TRBD1
ASSSLGQGNNQPQH	TRBV18	TRBJ1-5	TRBD1
ASSRDRGANSPLH	TRBV6-4	TRBJ1-6	TRBD1
ASSLGRFRQETQY	TRBV7-9	TRBJ2-5	.
ASRLAGGPSGATQY	TRBV5-1	TRBJ2-3	TRBD2
AWSRGQGVPYEQY	TRBV30	TRBJ2-7	TRBD1
ASSEWATSGGTDTQY	TRBV2	TRBJ2-3	TRBD2
ASSVRGNTEAF	TRBV6-1	TRBJ1-1	.
ASSAESSYNSPLH	TRBV5-1	TRBJ1-6	.
ASYVSGGHEQF	TRBV18	TRBJ2-1	.
ASNPMTGLYGYT	TRBV19	TRBJ1-2	TRBD1
ASSSGRRQGARY	TRBV27	TRBJ2-4	TRBD1
ASSPAGLTYEQY	TRBV19	TRBJ2-7	TRBD2
AWSAGTSGYREQF	TRBV30	TRBJ2-1	TRBD2
SGSLAGSAEKLF	TRBV29-1	TRBJ1-4	.
ASSGLGTVGNEQF	TRBV5-1	TRBJ2-1	TRBD1
SVETTGAF	TRBV29-1	TRBJ1-1	.
ASSLSGSNEQY	TRBV27	TRBJ2-7	.
ASSMTGYNSPLH	TRBV6-1	TRBJ1-6	.
ASSPFPSGRYEQF	TRBV28	TRBJ2-1	TRBD2
ASSSVTGNQPQH	TRBV5-8	TRBJ1-5	.
ASSLGLAGGDTDTQY	TRBV5-4	TRBJ2-3	TRBD2
ASSPLAGINEQF	TRBV18	TRBJ2-1	.
ASSLGPSNTEAF	TRBV5-1	TRBJ1-1	.
ASSQDLAGGREQY	TRBV4-3	TRBJ2-7	TRBD2